The rows below give T cell receptor beta chains drawn from one sample of a study of OX40 agonist ivuxolimab in advanced cancers. The data were produced by immunoSEQ multiplex PCR, yet TCRdb's version contains in-frame clones alone and is incomplete. The sample has approximately 100,000 clones, roughly 94% seen once. Here the sequenced sample was CD4+ or CD8+ T cells sorted from blood, taken in a trial of the OX40 agonist ivuxolimab. Every receptor here comes from an adult with an advanced solid tumor such as melanoma, head and neck, liver or kidney cancer. CDR3s include the opening cysteine and the closing phenylalanine or tryptophan. Fields, in order: D gene, V gene, J gene, clone size, CDR3 DNA, CDR3 protein. A D gene is named only where the DNA matches it firmly. Rows may omit the clone size; those that give it use once, few, many or a size class.

TRBD1	TRBV7-2	TRBJ1-4	once	TGTGCCAGCAGCCTCTGGGGACAGTATAGTGAAAAACTGTTTTTT	CASSLWGQYSEKLFF
TRBD1	TRBV6-5	TRBJ1-1	.	TGTGCCACGGGACAGGGGGCTTTGAACACTGAAGCTTTCTTT	CATGQGALNTEAFF
.	TRBV2	TRBJ1-5	.	TGTGCCAGCAGTGAAGCGTGGGCCAATCAGCCCCAGCATTTT	CASSEAWANQPQHF
TRBD2	TRBV6-6	TRBJ2-5	.	TGTGCCAGCAAAGGAGCGGGGGGGCATGGAGAGACCCAGTACTTC	CASKGAGGHGETQYF
TRBD2	TRBV6-1	TRBJ2-1	once	TGTGCCAGCAACGGACTAGCGAGCTCCTACAATGAGCAGTTCTTC	CASNGLASSYNEQFF
TRBD2	TRBV30	TRBJ2-3	.	TGTGCCAGAGCCCGTCGGACTAGCGGGAGGACAGATACGCAGTATTTT	CARARRTSGRTDTQYF
TRBD2	TRBV10-3	TRBJ2-5	once	TGTGCCATCAGTTGGACTAGTAGGGCCAAGACCCAGTACTTC	CAISWTSRAKTQYF
.	TRBV5-4	TRBJ2-2	.	TGTGCCAGCAGCCCGGTTGGAGGGGGCGGCACCGGGGAGCTGTTTTTT	CASSPVGGGGTGELFF
TRBD1	TRBV18	TRBJ2-1	.	TGTGCCAGCGCGGGACAGGGAAGGTACAATGAGCAGTTCTTC	CASAGQGRYNEQFF
TRBD2	TRBV30	TRBJ2-3	once	TGTGCCTGGAGTGCAGGACTAGCGGGGCAGTATTTT	CAWSAGLAGQYF
TRBD1	TRBV6-5	TRBJ2-3	once	TGTGCCAGCAGTTATGGACAGGGGGCAGATACGCAGTATTTT	CASSYGQGADTQYF
.	TRBV10-3	TRBJ1-5	.	TGTGCCATCGGTCTGACCGATAGCAATCAGCCCCAGCATTTT	CAIGLTDSNQPQHF
TRBD1	TRBV10-3	TRBJ1-5	.	TGTGCCATCAGTCAGGGGGCGAAGTCGGGCAATCAGCCCCAGCATTTT	CAISQGAKSGNQPQHF
.	TRBV5-1	TRBJ2-2	.	TGCGCCAGCAGCTTGGGTCTAAACACCGGGGAGCTGTTTTTT	CASSLGLNTGELFF
.	TRBV5-1	TRBJ2-7	.	TGCGCCAGCAGCTTGGACAATACAATTGAGCAGTACTTC	CASSLDNTIEQYF
TRBD1	TRBV13	TRBJ2-7	.	TGTGCCAGCAGCTTACAGGGGGTAGTAGGGTACGAGCAGTACTTC	CASSLQGVVGYEQYF
TRBD1	TRBV7-2	TRBJ1-2	.	TGTGCCAGCAGCTTAGTAGAGGGGGCGGGAGGCTACACCTTC	CASSLVEGAGGYTF
.	TRBV6-1	TRBJ2-5	.	TGTGCCAGCAGTGAAAGGTGGGGGGGCCGGGAGACCCAGTACTTC	CASSERWGGRETQYF
TRBD2	TRBV9	TRBJ2-1	.	TGTGCCAGCAGCCCCAGGACTAGCTACAATGAGCAGTTCTTC	CASSPRTSYNEQFF
TRBD2	TRBV30	TRBJ2-3	once	TGTGCCTGGAGTGTACTAGCGTTCGGAGATACGCAGTATTTT	CAWSVLAFGDTQYF
.	TRBV13	TRBJ2-7	.	TGTGCCAGCAGCTTAGTTGGTGAGCAGTACTTC	CASSLVGEQYF
.	TRBV7-2	TRBJ1-1	.	TGTGCCAGCAGCTTAGTTGGGTTGTGGAACACTGAAGCTTTCTTT	CASSLVGLWNTEAFF
.	TRBV11-2	TRBJ1-1	.	TGTGCCAGCAGCTCGATAAAGAACACTGAAGCTTTCTTT	CASSSIKNTEAFF
TRBD2	TRBV7-8	TRBJ2-2	.	TGTGCCAGCAGCTTAAGGGAGCGGGAGTGGAACACCGGGGAGCTGTTTTTT	CASSLREREWNTGELFF
.	TRBV5-6	TRBJ2-5	.	TGTGCCAGCAGCAGGGTCGCTCGGGAGACCCAGTACTTC	CASSRVARETQYF
TRBD2	TRBV12-5	TRBJ2-1	.	TGTGCTAGTGGTGCTGGACTAGCGGGAGATTCGGATGAGCAGTTCTTC	CASGAGLAGDSDEQFF
.	TRBV6-5	TRBJ2-2	.	TGTGCCAGCAGCCGAACACAGGGACGCACCGGGGAGCTGTTTTTT	CASSRTQGRTGELFF
.	TRBV5-1	TRBJ2-3	.	TGCGCCAGCAGGGACAGTACCACAGATACGCAGTATTTT	CASRDSTTDTQYF
TRBD2	TRBV11-3	TRBJ2-5	.	TGTGCCAGCAGCTTAGTTCTAGCGGGAGCCCAAGAGACCCAGTACTTC	CASSLVLAGAQETQYF
TRBD2	TRBV6-5	TRBJ2-7	.	TGTGCCAGCAAAAAAGAGCGGGAGGGCTACGAGCAGTACTTC	CASKKEREGYEQYF
.	TRBV19	TRBJ1-1	.	TGTGCCAGTAGTATTGAGCGACCGGGCCCCGCTGAAGCTTTCTTT	CASSIERPGPAEAFF
.	TRBV7-2	TRBJ2-7	.	TGTGCCAGCAGCGACGCGGACCGCTACTACGAGCAGTACTTC	CASSDADRYYEQYF
TRBD1	TRBV5-5	TRBJ1-1	.	TGTGCCAGCAGCGGGGGACAGGGGATAGGGACTGAAGCTTTCTTT	CASSGGQGIGTEAFF
TRBD2	TRBV29-1	TRBJ2-5	.	TGCAGCGTCCCGGGACTAGCGGGGGGCCGGGGAGTGGAAGAGACCCAGTACTTC	CSVPGLAGGRGVEETQYF
.	TRBV5-1	TRBJ1-1	.	TGCGCCAGCAGCTTAAGCCTAAACACTGAAGCTTTCTTT	CASSLSLNTEAFF
TRBD2	TRBV7-7	TRBJ2-5	.	TGTGCTAGCCGGGAACTAGCGCAAGAGACCCAGTACTTC	CASRELAQETQYF
.	TRBV18	TRBJ1-5	.	TGTGCCAGCTCACCAGGAATCAATCAGCCCCAGCATTTT	CASSPGINQPQHF
TRBD1	TRBV5-5	TRBJ2-7	.	TGTGCCAGCAGCGGAGGACAGGTCGTCTACGAGCAGTACTTC	CASSGGQVVYEQYF
.	TRBV6-6	TRBJ2-7	.	TGTGCCAGCAGTAACCGGGACGGATCCTACGAGCAGTACTTC	CASSNRDGSYEQYF
TRBD2	TRBV5-8	TRBJ2-2	.	TGTGCCAGCAGTTCGTCCGGGACTAGCGGGGGGGGCGCGAACACCGGGGAGCTGTTTTTT	CASSSSGTSGGGANTGELFF
TRBD1	TRBV19	TRBJ2-1	.	TGTGCCAGTAGTACCCTTGACAGGGGGGAAAACAATGAGCAGTTCTTC	CASSTLDRGENNEQFF
TRBD2	TRBV9	TRBJ2-3	.	TGTGCCAGCAGCCTTAGCGGGGGGGACACAGATACGCAGTATTTT	CASSLSGGDTDTQYF
.	TRBV6-5	TRBJ2-4	.	TGTGCCAGCAGTCCAGGGGGGGAAAACATTCAGTACTTC	CASSPGGENIQYF
.	TRBV6-5	TRBJ1-3	.	TGTGCCAGCAGTTACTCGGGGGGCTCTGGAAACACCATATATTTT	CASSYSGGSGNTIYF
.	TRBV6-5	TRBJ2-3	.	TGTGCCAGCAGTTTGGGTGATACGCAGTATTTT	CASSLGDTQYF
.	TRBV5-6	TRBJ2-2	.	TGTGCCAGCAGCTTGCACAGGCGTCTAAACACCGGGGAGCTGTTTTTT	CASSLHRRLNTGELFF
TRBD2	TRBV19	TRBJ2-1	.	TGTGCCAGTAAATCAGTTGTAGGCGGGGGGCCCACCTACAATGAGCAGTTCTTC	CASKSVVGGGPTYNEQFF
.	TRBV18	TRBJ2-2	.	TGTGCCAGCTCACCACAGGCACAAAACACCGGGGAGCTGTTTTTT	CASSPQAQNTGELFF
.	TRBV5-6	TRBJ2-1	.	TGTGCCAGCAGCTTAGGACAGAGCTTTGAGCAGTTCTTC	CASSLGQSFEQFF